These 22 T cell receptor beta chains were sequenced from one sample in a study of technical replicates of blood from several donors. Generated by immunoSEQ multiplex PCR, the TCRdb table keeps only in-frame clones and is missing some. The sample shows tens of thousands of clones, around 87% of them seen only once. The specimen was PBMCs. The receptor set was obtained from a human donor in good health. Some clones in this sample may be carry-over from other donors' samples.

The chain's CDR3 is CASSGGQSPSYNEQFF. DNA of the CDR3: TGTGCCAGCAGCGGGGGACAGTCCCCCTCCTACAATGAGCAGTTCTTC. This rearrangement joins TRBV5-4 to TRBJ2-1; 7 bases line up with TRBD1. This CDR3 contains 16 residues. Trimming removed 4 bases from V and 0 bases from J; junction bases left unmatched: 7. Germline V gene lookup returns CDR1 SGHNT and CDR2 YYREEE (reference sequence). The full variable domain, rest sourced from reference TRBV5-4 and TRBJ2-1, is ETGVTQSPTHLIKTRGQQVTLRCSSQSGHNTVSWYQQALGQGPQFIFQYYREEENGRGNFPPRFSGLQFPNYSSELNVNALELDDSALYLCASSGGQSPSYNEQFFGPGTRLTVL.

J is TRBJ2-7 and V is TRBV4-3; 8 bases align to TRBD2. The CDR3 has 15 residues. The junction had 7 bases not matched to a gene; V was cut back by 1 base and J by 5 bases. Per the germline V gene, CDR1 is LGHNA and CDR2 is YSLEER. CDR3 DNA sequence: TGCGCCAGCAGCCAAGTGTGGCGGGGGGCTAACGAGCAGTACTTC. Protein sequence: CASSQVWRGANEQYF.

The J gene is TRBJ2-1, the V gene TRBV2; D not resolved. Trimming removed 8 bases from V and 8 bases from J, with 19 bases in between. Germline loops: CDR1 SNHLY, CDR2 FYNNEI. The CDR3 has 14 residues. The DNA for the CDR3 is TGTGCCAGCCACAGAGACAATCAGAAAGATGAGCAGTTCTTC. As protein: CASHRDNQKDEQFF.

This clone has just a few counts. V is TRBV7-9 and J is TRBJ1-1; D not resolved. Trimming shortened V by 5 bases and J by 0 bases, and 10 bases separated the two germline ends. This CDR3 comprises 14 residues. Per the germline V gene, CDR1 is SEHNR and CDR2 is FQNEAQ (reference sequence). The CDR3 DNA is TGTGCCAGCAGCCCTAGTCCGGTGAACACTGAAGCTTTCTTT. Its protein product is CASSPSPVNTEAFF.

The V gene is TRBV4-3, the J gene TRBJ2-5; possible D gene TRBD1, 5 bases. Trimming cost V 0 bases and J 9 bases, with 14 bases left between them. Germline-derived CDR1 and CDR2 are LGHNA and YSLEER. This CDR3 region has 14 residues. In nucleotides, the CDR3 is TGCGCCAGCAGCCAAGATGTGCAGGGTGGGCCCCAGTACTTC. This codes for CASSQDVQGGPQYF.

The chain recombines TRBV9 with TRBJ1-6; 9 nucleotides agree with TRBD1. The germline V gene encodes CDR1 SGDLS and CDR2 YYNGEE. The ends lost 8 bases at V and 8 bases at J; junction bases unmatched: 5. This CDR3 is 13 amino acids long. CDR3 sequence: CASSRDRDSPLHF. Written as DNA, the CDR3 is TGTGCCAGTTCCCGGGACAGGGATTCACCCCTCCACTTT.

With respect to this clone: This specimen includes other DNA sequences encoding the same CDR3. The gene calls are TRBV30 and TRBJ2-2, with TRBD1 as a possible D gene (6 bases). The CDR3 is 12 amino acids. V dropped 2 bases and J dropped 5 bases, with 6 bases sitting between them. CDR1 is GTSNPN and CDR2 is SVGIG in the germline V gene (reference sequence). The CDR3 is CAWSRGTGELFF. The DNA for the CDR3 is TGTGCCTGGAGTAGGGGGACCGGGGAGCTGTTTTTT.

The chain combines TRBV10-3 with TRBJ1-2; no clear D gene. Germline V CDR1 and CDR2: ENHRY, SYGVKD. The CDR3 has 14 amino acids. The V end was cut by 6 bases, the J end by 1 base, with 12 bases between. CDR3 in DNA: TGTGCCATCAGCCGGGAGCGCGTTAACTATGGCTACACCTTC. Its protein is CAISRERVNYGYTF.

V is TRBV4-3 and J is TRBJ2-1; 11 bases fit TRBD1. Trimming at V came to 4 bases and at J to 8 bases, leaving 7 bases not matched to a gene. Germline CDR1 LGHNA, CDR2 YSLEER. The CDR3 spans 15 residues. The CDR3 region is CASSRRTGGIDEQFF. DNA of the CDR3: TGCGCCAGCAGCCGGAGGACAGGGGGCATCGATGAGCAGTTCTTC.

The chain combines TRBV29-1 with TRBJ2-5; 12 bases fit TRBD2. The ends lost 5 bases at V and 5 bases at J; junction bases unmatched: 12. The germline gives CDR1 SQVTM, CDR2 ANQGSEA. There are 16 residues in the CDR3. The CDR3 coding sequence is TGCAGCGTTATAGGACTAGCGGGGATAGCCGGGGAGACCCAGTACTTC. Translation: CSVIGLAGIAGETQYF. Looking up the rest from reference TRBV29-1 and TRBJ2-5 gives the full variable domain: SAVISQKPSRDICQRGTSLTIQCQVDSQVTMMFWYRQQPGQSLTLIATANQGSEATYESGFVIDKFPISRPNLTFSTLTVSNMSPEDSSIYLCSVIGLAGIAGETQYFGPGTRLLVL.

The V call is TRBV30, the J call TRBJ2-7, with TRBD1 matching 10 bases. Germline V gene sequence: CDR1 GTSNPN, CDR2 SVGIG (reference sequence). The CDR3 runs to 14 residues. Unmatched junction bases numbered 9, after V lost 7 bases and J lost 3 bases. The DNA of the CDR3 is TGTGCCTATGCCGCGGGACAGGGGTTCTACGAGCAGTACTTC. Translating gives CAYAAGQGFYEQYF.

CDR3 protein: CASSLGWGEEIYNEQFF. In DNA form, the CDR3 reads TGCGCCAGCAGCTTGGGGTGGGGGGAGGAGATCTACAATGAGCAGTTCTTC. The V gene is TRBV4-1, the J gene TRBJ2-1, with D tentatively TRBD2 (6 bases). The CDR3 runs 17 residues. The germline V gene encodes CDR1 MGHRA and CDR2 YSYEKL. V was pared by 5 bases and J by 3 bases, with 20 bases between.

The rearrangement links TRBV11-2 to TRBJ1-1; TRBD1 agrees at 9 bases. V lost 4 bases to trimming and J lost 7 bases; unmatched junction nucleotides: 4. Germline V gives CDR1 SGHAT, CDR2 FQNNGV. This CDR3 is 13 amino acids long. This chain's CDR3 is CASSSQGAGEAFF. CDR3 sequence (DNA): TGTGCCAGCAGCTCACAGGGGGCGGGTGAAGCTTTCTTT.

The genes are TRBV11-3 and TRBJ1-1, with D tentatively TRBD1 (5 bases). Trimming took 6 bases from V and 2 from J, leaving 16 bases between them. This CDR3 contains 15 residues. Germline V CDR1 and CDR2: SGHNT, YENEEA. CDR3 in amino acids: CASRYRGVLNTEAFF. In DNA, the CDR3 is TGTGCCAGCAGGTACCGGGGGGTACTCAACACTGAAGCTTTCTTT. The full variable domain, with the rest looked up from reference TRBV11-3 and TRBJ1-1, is EAGVVQSPRYKIIEKKQPVAFWCNPISGHNTLYWYLQNLGQGPELLIRYENEEAVDDSQLPKDRFSAERLKGVDSTLKIQPAELGDSAVYLCASRYRGVLNTEAFFGQGTRLTVV.

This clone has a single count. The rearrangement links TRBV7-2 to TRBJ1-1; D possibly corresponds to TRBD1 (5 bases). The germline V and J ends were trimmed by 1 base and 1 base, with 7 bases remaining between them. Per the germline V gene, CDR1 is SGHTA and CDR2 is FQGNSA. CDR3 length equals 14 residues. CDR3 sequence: CASSLVTGNTEAFF. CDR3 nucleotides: TGTGCCAGCAGCTTAGTAACAGGGAACACTGAAGCTTTCTTT. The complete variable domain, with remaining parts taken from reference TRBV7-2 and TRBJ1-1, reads GAGVSQSPSNKVTEKGKDVELRCDPISGHTALYWYRQSLGQGLEFLIYFQGNSAPDKSGLPSDRFSAERTGGSVSTLTIQRTQQEDSAVYLCASSLVTGNTEAFFGQGTRLTVV.

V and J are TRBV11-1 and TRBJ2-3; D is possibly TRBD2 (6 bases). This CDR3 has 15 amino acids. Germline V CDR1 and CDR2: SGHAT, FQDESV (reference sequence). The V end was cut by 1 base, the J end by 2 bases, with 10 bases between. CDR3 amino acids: CASSLEGGNTDTQYF. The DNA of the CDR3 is TGTGCCAGCAGCTTAGAGGGAGGAAACACAGATACGCAGTATTTT.

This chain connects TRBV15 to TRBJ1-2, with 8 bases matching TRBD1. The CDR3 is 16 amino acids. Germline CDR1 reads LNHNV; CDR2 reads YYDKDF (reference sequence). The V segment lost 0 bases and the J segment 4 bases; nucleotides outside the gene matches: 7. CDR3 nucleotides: TGTGCCACCAGCAGAGATTTGACAGGGGCCACCTATGGCTACACCTTC. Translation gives CATSRDLTGATYGYTF.

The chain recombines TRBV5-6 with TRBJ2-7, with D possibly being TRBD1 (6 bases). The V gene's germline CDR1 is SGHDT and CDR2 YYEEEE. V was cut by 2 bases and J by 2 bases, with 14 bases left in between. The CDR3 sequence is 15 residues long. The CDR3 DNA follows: TGTGCCAGCAGCTTATTTAGACAGGCCACCTACGAGCAGTACTTC. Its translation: CASSLFRQATYEQYF.

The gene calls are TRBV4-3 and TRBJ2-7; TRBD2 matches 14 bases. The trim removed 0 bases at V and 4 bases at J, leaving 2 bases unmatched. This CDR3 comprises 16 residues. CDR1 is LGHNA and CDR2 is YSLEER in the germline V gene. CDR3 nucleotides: TGCGCCAGCAGCCAAGAGGGACTAGCGGGAGAGTACGAGCAGTACTTC. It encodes CASSQEGLAGEYEQYF.

CDR3 sequence: CASSYTGARAQYF. DNA of the CDR3: TGTGCCAGCAGTTACACGGGAGCAAGGGCGCAGTACTTC. The rearrangement uses TRBV6-5 and TRBJ2-7, with D perhaps TRBD2 (6 bases). Germline CDR1 MNHEY, CDR2 SVGAGI. The CDR3 runs 13 residues. The germline V and J ends were trimmed by 2 bases and 9 bases, with 14 bases remaining between them.

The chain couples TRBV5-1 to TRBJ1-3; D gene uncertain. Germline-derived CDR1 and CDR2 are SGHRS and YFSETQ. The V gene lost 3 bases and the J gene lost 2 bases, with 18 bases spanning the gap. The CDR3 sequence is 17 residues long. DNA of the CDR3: TGCGCCAGCAGCTCCTCAGTCCAGTCCCATACTGGAAACACCATATATTTT. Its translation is CASSSSVQSHTGNTIYF.

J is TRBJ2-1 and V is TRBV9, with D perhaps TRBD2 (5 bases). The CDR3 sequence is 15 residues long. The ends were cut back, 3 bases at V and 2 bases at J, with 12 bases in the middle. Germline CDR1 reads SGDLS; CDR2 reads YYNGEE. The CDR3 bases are TGTGCCAGCAGCGAAGGAGGTCTTCCCTACAATGAGCAGTTCTTC. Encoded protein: CASSEGGLPYNEQFF.